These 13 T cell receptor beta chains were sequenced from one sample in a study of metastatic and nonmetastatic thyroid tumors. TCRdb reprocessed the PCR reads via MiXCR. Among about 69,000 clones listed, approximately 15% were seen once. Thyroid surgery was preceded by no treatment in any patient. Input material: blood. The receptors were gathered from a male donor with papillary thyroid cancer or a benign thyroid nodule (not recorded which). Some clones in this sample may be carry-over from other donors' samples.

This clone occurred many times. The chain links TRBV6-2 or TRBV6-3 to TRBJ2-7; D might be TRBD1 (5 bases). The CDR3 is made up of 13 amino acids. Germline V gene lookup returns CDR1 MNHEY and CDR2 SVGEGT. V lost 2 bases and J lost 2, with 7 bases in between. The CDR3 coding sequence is TGTGCCAGCAGTTACCTGGGGCCCTACGAGCAGTACTTC. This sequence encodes CASSYLGPYEQYF.

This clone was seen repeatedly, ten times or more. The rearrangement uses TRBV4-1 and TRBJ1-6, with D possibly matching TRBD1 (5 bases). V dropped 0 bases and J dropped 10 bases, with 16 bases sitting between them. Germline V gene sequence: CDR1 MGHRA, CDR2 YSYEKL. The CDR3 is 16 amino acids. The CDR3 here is CASSQESSGGESPLHF. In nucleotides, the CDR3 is TGCGCCAGCAGCCAAGAGTCCTCCGGAGGGGAGTCACCCCTCCACTTT.

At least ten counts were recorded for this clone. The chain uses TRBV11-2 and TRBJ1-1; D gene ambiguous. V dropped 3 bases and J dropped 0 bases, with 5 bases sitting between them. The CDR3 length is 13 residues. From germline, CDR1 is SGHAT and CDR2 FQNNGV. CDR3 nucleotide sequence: TGTGCCAGCAGCTTCCGCATGAACACTGAAGCTTTCTTT. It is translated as CASSFRMNTEAFF.

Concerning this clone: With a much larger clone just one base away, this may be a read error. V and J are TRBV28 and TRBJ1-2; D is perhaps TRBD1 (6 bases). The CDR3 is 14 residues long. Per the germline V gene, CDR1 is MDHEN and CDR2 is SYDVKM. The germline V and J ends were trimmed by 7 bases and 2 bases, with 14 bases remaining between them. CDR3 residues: CASNLGGENYGYTF. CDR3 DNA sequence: TGTGCCAGCAACCTAGGGGGGGAGAACTATGGCTACACCTTC.

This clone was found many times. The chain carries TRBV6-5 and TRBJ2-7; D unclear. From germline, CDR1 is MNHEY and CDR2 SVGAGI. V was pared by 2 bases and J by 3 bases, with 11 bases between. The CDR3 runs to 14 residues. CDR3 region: CASSYAPGHYEQYF. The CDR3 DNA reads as TGTGCCAGCAGTTACGCCCCAGGTCACTACGAGCAGTACTTC.

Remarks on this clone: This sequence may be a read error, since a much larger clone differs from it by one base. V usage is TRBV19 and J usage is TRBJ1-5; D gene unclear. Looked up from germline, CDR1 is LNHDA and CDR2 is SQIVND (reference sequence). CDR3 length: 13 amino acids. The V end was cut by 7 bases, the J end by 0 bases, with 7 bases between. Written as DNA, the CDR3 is TGTGCCAGTACCCCCAGTAGCAATCAGCCCCAGCATTTT. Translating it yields CASTPSSNQPQHF. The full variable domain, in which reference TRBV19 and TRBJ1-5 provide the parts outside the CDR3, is DGGITQSPKYLFRKEGQNVTLSCEQNLNHDAMYWYRQDPGQGLRLIYYSQIVNDFQKGDIAEGYSVSREKKESFPLTVTSAQKNPTAFYLCASTPSSNQPQHFGDGTRLSIL.

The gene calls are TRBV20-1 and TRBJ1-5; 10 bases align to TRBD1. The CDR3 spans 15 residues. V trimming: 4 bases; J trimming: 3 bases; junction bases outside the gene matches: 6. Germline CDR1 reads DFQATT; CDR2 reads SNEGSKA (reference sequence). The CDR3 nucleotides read TGCAGTGCTACGCGGGACAGGGGACTCAATCAGCCCCAGCATTTT. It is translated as CSATRDRGLNQPQHF.

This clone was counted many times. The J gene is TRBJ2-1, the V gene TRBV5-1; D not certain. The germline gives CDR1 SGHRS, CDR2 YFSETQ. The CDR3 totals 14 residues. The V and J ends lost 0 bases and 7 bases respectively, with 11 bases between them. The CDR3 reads CASSLVSPKNEQFF. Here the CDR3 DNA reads TGCGCCAGCAGCTTGGTTAGCCCTAAGAATGAGCAGTTCTTC.

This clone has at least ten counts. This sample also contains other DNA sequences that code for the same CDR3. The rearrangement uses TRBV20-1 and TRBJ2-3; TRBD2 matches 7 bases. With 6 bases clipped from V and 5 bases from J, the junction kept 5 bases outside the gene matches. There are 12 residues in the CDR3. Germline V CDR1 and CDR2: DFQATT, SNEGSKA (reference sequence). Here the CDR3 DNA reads TGCAGTGCCGGGGGGAGTCTAGATACGCAGTATTTT. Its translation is CSAGGSLDTQYF.

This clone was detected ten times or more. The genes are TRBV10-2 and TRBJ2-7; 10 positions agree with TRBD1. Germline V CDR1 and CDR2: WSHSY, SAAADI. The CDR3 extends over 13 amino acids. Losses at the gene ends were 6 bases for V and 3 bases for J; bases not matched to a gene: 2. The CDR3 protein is CASRGTGVYEQYV. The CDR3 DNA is TGCGCCAGCAGGGGGACAGGGGTCTACGAGCAGTACGTC.

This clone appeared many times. Here the CDR3 reads CASSEEVTGSYEQYF. The DNA of the CDR3 is TGTGCCAGCAGTGAAGAGGTGACAGGGAGCTACGAGCAGTACTTC. The V gene is TRBV6-1, the J gene TRBJ2-7; 7 bases map to TRBD1. The germline gives CDR1 MNHNS, CDR2 SASEGT. The junction had 6 bases not matched to a gene; V was cut back by 1 base and J by 3 bases. The CDR3 loop spans 15 amino acids.

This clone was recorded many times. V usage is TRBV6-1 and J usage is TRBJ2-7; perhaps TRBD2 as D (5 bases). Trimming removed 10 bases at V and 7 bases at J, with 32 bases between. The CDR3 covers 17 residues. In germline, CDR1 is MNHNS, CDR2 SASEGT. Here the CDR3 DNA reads TGTGCCATCCGTTTGATGAGGGATCCTACGAGCAATGGGGAGCAGTACGTC. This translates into CAIRLMRDPTSNGEQYV.

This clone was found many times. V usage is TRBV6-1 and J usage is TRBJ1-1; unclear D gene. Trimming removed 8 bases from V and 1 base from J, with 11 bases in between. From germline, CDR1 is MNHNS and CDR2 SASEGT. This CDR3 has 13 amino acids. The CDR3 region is CASWGGPNTEAFF. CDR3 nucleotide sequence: TGTGCCAGCTGGGGTGGTCCGAACACTGAAGCTTTCTTT.